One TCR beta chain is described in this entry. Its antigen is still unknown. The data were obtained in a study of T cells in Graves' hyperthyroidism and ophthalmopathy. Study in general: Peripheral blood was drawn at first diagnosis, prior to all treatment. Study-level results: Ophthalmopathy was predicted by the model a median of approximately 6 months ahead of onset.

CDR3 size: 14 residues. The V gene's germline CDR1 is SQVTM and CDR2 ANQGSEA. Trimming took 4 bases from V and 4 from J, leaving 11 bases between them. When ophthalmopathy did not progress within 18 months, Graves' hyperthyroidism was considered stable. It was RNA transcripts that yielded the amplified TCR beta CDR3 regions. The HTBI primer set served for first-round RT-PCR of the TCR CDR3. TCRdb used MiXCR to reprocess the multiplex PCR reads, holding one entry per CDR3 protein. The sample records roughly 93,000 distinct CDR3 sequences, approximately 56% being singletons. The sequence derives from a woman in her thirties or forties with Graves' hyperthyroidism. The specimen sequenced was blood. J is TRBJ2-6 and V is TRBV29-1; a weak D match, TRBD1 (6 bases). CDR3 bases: TGCAGCGTTGGGTGGGGGCCGGGGGCCAACGTCCTGACTTTC. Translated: CSVGWGPGANVLTF.